This passage covers 29 T cell receptor beta chains from one sample sequenced in a study of blood T cell repertoires in COVID-19 (dated by TCRdb to 2020 to 2022). The library was obtained by the immunoSEQ multiplex PCR assay. What TCRdb holds here is the immuneACCESS table cut down to in-frame rearrangements. Part of the clones is not present; checked against another copy, under half of the missing clones reflect an unresolved V gene, and the others are unexplained. Recorded for this sample are about 160,000 clones; roughly 84% of them occurred a single time. Roughly 13% of the sample belongs to the ten largest clones. The sample consisted of peripheral blood. The source of these receptors is a young man with active or convalescent COVID-19.

V gene TRBV7-9 combines with J gene TRBJ1-4, with D possibly being TRBD1 (6 bases). The germline gives CDR1 SEHNR, CDR2 FQNEAQ (reference sequence). V was trimmed by 7 bases and J by 0 bases, leaving 12 bases between them. This CDR3 comprises 15 residues. The CDR3 DNA is TGTGCCAGCACGAAGGACAGAACAACTAATGAAAAACTGTTTTTT. This translates into CASTKDRTTNEKLFF.

DNA for the CDR3: TGTGCCAGCAGGGACTCTGCCAGCGATGAGCAGTTCTTC. It translates to CASRDSASDEQFF. J is TRBJ2-1 and V is TRBV7-9; D is perhaps TRBD2 (5 bases). The V gene's germline CDR1 is SEHNR and CDR2 FQNEAQ (reference sequence). The CDR3 runs to 13 residues. The V end lost 6 bases, the J end lost 8 bases, and 14 bases lay between the germline ends. Complete variable domain (other parts from reference TRBV7-9 and TRBJ2-1): DTGVSQNPRHKITKRGQNVTFRCDPISEHNRLYWYRQTLGQGPEFLTYFQNEAQLEKSRLLSDRFSAERPKGSFSTLEIQRTEQGDSAMYLCASRDSASDEQFFGPGTRLTVL.

The CDR3 DNA sequence: TGTGCCAGCTCTCGAGGGACAGGGGGCTATGGCTACACCTTC. This sequence encodes CASSRGTGGYGYTF. This chain links TRBV2 with TRBJ1-2, with 11 bases matching TRBD1. From germline, CDR1 is SNHLY and CDR2 FYNNEI. V shed 8 bases and J 4 bases; nucleotides not matched to a gene: 6. The CDR3 has 14 residues.

The CDR3 sequence is CASSQEGALGTGELFF. For the CDR3, the DNA is TGTGCCAGCAGCCAAGAGGGGGCTTTGGGCACCGGGGAGCTGTTTTTT. The J gene is TRBJ2-2, the V gene TRBV3-1 (or the pseudogene TRBV3-2); TRBD1 might be the D (6 bases). Trimming cost V 0 bases and J 4 bases, with 12 bases left between them. This CDR3 region has 16 residues. Per the germline V gene, CDR1 is LGHDT and CDR2 is YNNKEL (reference sequence).

The sample holds a few counts of this clone. The genes are TRBV7-9 and TRBJ2-7; possibly TRBD1 for D (5 bases). CDR1 and CDR2 from the germline V gene are SEHNR and FQNEAQ (reference sequence). CDR3 size: 12 residues. V was trimmed by 2 bases and J by 4 bases, leaving 6 bases between them. The CDR3 DNA reads as TGTGCCAGCAGCTTACAGGGTTACGAGCAGTACTTC. Residues: CASSLQGYEQYF.

This chain links TRBV5-5 with TRBJ2-3; 9 bases map to TRBD1. V lost 4 bases and J lost 1; bases outside the gene matches: 13. The length of the CDR3 is 18 residues. Germline CDR1 reads SGHKS; CDR2 reads YYEKEE (reference sequence). The CDR3 spells CASSPTGGGGAGTDTQYF. The CDR3 bases are TGTGCCAGCAGCCCAACAGGGGGCGGAGGGGCAGGCACAGATACGCAGTATTTT. Using reference TRBV5-5 and TRBJ2-3 for the parts outside the CDR3, the full variable domain is DAGVTQSPTHLIKTRGQQVTLRCSPISGHKSVSWYQQVLGQGPQFIFQYYEKEERGRGNFPDRFSARQFPNYSSELNVNALLLGDSALYLCASSPTGGGGAGTDTQYFGPGTRLTVL.

J is TRBJ2-3 and V is TRBV4-3; no clear D. The germline V and J ends were trimmed by 2 bases and 0 bases, with 6 bases remaining between them. This CDR3 has 14 amino acids. Germline values: CDR1 LGHNA, CDR2 YSLEER. CDR3 residues: CASSQRTSTDTQYF. The CDR3 DNA sequence: TGCGCCAGCAGCCAACGCACTAGCACAGATACGCAGTATTTT.

This clone came up once. V usage is TRBV27 and J usage is TRBJ2-3; D may be TRBD1 (5 bases). Germline V gene lookup returns CDR1 MNHEY and CDR2 SMNVEV (reference sequence). The V and J ends lost 3 bases and 2 bases respectively, with 39 bases between them. CDR3 length equals 24 residues. CDR3 bases: TGTGCCAGCAGTTTGGGTTCCAGGGCTCGACAGAGACAACATCGAACCTCAAACACAGATACGCAGTATTTT. Amino acid sequence: CASSLGSRARQRQHRTSNTDTQYF.

This rearrangement joins TRBV7-9 to TRBJ2-7; 10 bases align to TRBD2. V lost 5 bases, J lost 5 bases, and 9 bases stayed unmatched. CDR1 is SEHNR and CDR2 is FQNEAQ in the germline V gene (reference sequence). This CDR3 is 15 amino acids long. CDR3 amino acids: CASSRGLANPDEQYF. The CDR3 nucleotides are TGTGCCAGCAGCCGGGGACTAGCGAACCCCGACGAGCAGTACTTC.

To note about this clone: The junction departs from germline at one end; a sequencing error may be responsible. This chain joins TRBV2 and TRBJ1-5; 10 bases fit TRBD1. Germline loops: CDR1 SNHLY, CDR2 FYNNEI. The CDR3 has 14 residues. The DNA for the CDR3 is TGTGCCAGCAGTGGGGACAGGGGCAAACAGCCCCAGCATTTT. Its translation is CASSGDRGKQPQHF. Looking up the rest from reference TRBV2 and TRBJ1-5 gives the full variable domain: EPEVTQTPSHQVTQMGQEVILRCVPISNHLYFYWYRQILGQKVEFLVSFYNNEISEKSEIFDDQFSVERPDGSNFTLKIRSTKLEDSAMYFCASSGDRGKQPQHFGDGTRLSIL.

This chain links TRBV14 with TRBJ2-4, with 8 bases fitting TRBD2. The CDR3 is made up of 15 amino acids. Trimming at V came to 6 bases and at J to 2 bases, leaving 6 bases not matched to a gene. From germline, CDR1 is SGHDN and CDR2 FVKESK. The DNA for the CDR3 is TGTGCCAGCAGTGGTAGCGGGGTTTCCAAAAACATTCAGTACTTC. It translates to CASSGSGVSKNIQYF.

This chain joins TRBV29-1 and TRBJ2-3; the D gene is possibly TRBD1 (6 bases). V was cut by 3 bases and J by 4 bases, with 11 bases left in between. Germline assignment: CDR1 SQVTM and CDR2 ANQGSEA. There are 13 residues in the CDR3. Here the CDR3 DNA reads TGCAGCGTTGACTACCAGGGGTCAGATACGCAGTATTTT. Translation: CSVDYQGSDTQYF.

This rearrangement joins TRBV11-2 to TRBJ2-3; 7 nucleotides match TRBD2. With V trimmed by 6 bases and J by 3 bases, 6 bases remained unmatched. The CDR3 totals 14 residues. In germline, CDR1 is SGHAT, CDR2 FQNNGV. The CDR3 DNA reads as TGTGCCAGCAGTATAAGCGGGACGACAGATACGCAGTATTTT. Translating it yields CASSISGTTDTQYF.

The gene calls are TRBV7-9 and TRBJ2-7; D might be TRBD1 (6 bases). V shed 9 bases and J shed 0 bases, with 15 bases lying between them. The CDR3 sequence is 14 residues long. The V gene's germline CDR1 is SEHNR and CDR2 FQNEAQ (reference sequence). Here the CDR3 DNA reads TGTGCCAGTAAACTAACAGGGAACTCCTACGAGCAGTACTTC. Translating gives CASKLTGNSYEQYF.

V gene TRBV7-2 combines with J gene TRBJ2-3; TRBD2 might be the D (5 bases). Germline V gene lookup returns CDR1 SGHTA and CDR2 FQGNSA. This CDR3 contains 15 residues. V lost 3 bases to trimming and J lost 6 bases, with 16 bases between them. CDR3 in amino acids: CASSFGRSREDTQYF. The CDR3 DNA reads as TGTGCCAGCAGCTTCGGCAGGTCGAGGGAGGATACGCAGTATTTT.

The chain joins TRBV24-1 to TRBJ2-4; 8 nucleotides align to TRBD1. Germline CDR1 reads KGHDR; CDR2 reads SFDVKD. Germline trimming cut 4 bases from V and 3 bases from J; bases unmatched to any gene: 4. The CDR3 covers 15 residues. This chain's CDR3 is CATSELQGGKNIQYF. DNA of the CDR3: TGTGCCACCAGTGAACTACAGGGGGGCAAAAACATTCAGTACTTC.

The chain recombines TRBV12-3 or TRBV12-4 with TRBJ2-7; D not certain. The CDR3 runs 13 residues. Deletions cut 10 bases from V and 5 bases from J, with 18 bases between. The CDR3 sequence is CATRPLELHEQYF. As DNA, the CDR3 is TGTGCCACCCGTCCTCTAGAGCTACACGAGCAGTACTTC.

V is TRBV3-1 (or the pseudogene TRBV3-2) and J is TRBJ1-6; D is possibly TRBD1 (6 bases). The V gene lost 5 bases and the J gene lost 5 bases, with 10 bases spanning the gap. The CDR3 totals 14 residues. Germline CDR1 is LGHDT and CDR2 is YNNKEL (reference sequence). CDR3 region: CASSSGQNNSPLHF. CDR3 in DNA: TGTGCCAGCAGCTCCGGACAGAATAATTCACCCCTCCACTTT.

This sequence joins TRBV7-9 and TRBJ2-1; 8 bases fit TRBD2. V dropped 3 bases and J dropped 4; count of bases not matched to a gene: 5. The germline V gene encodes CDR1 SEHNR and CDR2 FQNEAQ (reference sequence). CDR3 length equals 15 residues. The CDR3 region has the DNA TGTGCCAGCAGCTTGGATAGCGGGATTTACAATGAGCAGTTCTTC. This encodes CASSLDSGIYNEQFF.

CDR3 in DNA: TGTGCCAGCAGCCACGATACAGGGGGGACTTTGCAGTACTTC. Amino acids: CASSHDTGGTLQYF. The V call is TRBV3-1 (or the pseudogene TRBV3-2), the J call TRBJ2-7, with 8 bases lining up with TRBD1. V was pared by 3 bases and J by 9 bases, with 10 bases of the junction left unmatched. The CDR3 is made up of 14 amino acids. Germline CDR1 reads LGHDT; CDR2 reads YNNKEL (reference sequence).

The chain couples TRBV18 to TRBJ1-2, with D unclear. The CDR3 extends over 13 amino acids. CDR1 and CDR2 from the germline V gene are KGHSH and LQKENI. V lost 2 bases and J 8 bases, leaving 12 bases between the germline ends. This chain's CDR3 is CASSPSGEGGYTF. CDR3 sequence (DNA): TGTGCCAGCTCACCAAGCGGGGAAGGCGGCTACACCTTC.

This clone has a single count. The chain couples TRBV11-2 to TRBJ2-1, with 11 bases matching TRBD2. J lost 5 bases, V lost 3 bases, and 9 bases had no gene match. CDR1 is SGHAT, CDR2 FQNNGV, per germline. The CDR3 is 17 amino acids. In DNA, the CDR3 is TGTGCCAGCAGCTTTTGGGGCCGACTAGCGGGGAACAATGAGCAGTTCTTC. The encoded protein is CASSFWGRLAGNNEQFF.

The chain uses TRBV28 and TRBJ2-7; TRBD1 agrees at 8 bases. This CDR3 is built from 14 residues. Germline V gene data show CDR1 as MDHEN and CDR2 as SYDVKM. Trimming removed 6 bases from V and 4 bases from J; junction bases left unmatched: 8. The CDR3 sequence: CASSQTGEFYEQYF. The CDR3, as DNA: TGTGCCAGCAGCCAGACAGGGGAATTTTACGAGCAGTACTTC. Variable domain in full (rest from reference TRBV28 and TRBJ2-7): DVKVTQSSRYLVKRTGEKVFLECVQDMDHENMFWYRQDPGLGLRLIYFSYDVKMKEKGDIPEGYSVSREKKERFSLILESASTNQTSMYLCASSQTGEFYEQYFGPGTRLTVT.

Ten or more counts support this clone. The V gene is TRBV4-3, the J gene TRBJ1-2, with unresolved D. The germline gives CDR1 LGHNA, CDR2 YSLEER. Trimming took off 1 base at V and 4 bases at J, with 13 bases between the two ends. The CDR3 totals 15 residues. Here the CDR3 DNA reads TGCGCCAGCAGCCAAGCCACCGACAAACTCTATGGCTACACCTTC. As protein: CASSQATDKLYGYTF.

V and J are TRBV25-1 and TRBJ2-1, with 8 bases lining up with TRBD1. There are 18 residues in the CDR3. Germline values: CDR1 MGHDK, CDR2 SYGVNS. The V gene end was trimmed by 2 bases and the J gene end by 4 bases; junction bases not matched to a gene: 13. The CDR3 here is CASSETQQGGRPYNEQFF. The CDR3, as DNA: TGTGCCAGCAGTGAAACCCAACAGGGGGGTCGACCTTACAATGAGCAGTTCTTC.

This rearrangement joins TRBV5-4 to TRBJ2-5, with a tentative D call TRBD1 (6 bases). Germline values: CDR1 SGHNT, CDR2 YYREEE (reference sequence). With 7 bases removed from V and 5 bases from J, the gap between germline ends came to 15 bases. CDR3 length: 13 amino acids. CDR3 coding DNA: TGTGCCAGCTCCGTACAGGGCGGGGAGACCCAGTACTTC. Translation gives CASSVQGGETQYF.

The chain employs TRBV5-4 and TRBJ2-1, with 12 bases aligning to TRBD2. Germline-derived CDR1 and CDR2 are SGHNT and YYREEE (reference sequence). The CDR3 contains 19 residues. The trim removed 4 bases at V and 0 bases at J, leaving 11 bases unmatched. In nucleotides, the CDR3 is TGTGCCAGCAGCCGCTCACTAGCGGGAGGCTCAAGCTCCTACAATGAGCAGTTCTTC. It codes for CASSRSLAGGSSSYNEQFF.

The chain recombines TRBV7-9 with TRBJ2-7; 12 bases line up with TRBD2. Germline values: CDR1 SEHNR, CDR2 FQNEAQ (reference sequence). This CDR3 contains 15 residues. J gave up 4 bases and V 5 bases, and 6 bases lay outside the gene matches. The CDR3 coding sequence is TGTGCCAGCAGCATGGGGACTAGCGGGCAGTACGAGCAGTACTTC. Encoded protein: CASSMGTSGQYEQYF.

The chain joins TRBV12-5 to TRBJ2-5, with 9 bases that match TRBD2. CDR3 length: 16 amino acids. Losses at the gene ends were 1 base for V and 7 bases for J; bases not matched to a gene: 10. The germline V gene encodes CDR1 LGHNT and CDR2 FRNRAP. The CDR3 DNA follows: TGTGCTAGTGGTTTGGCCCCCGGGACTAGCTTTGGGACCCAGTACTTC. Protein sequence: CASGLAPGTSFGTQYF.